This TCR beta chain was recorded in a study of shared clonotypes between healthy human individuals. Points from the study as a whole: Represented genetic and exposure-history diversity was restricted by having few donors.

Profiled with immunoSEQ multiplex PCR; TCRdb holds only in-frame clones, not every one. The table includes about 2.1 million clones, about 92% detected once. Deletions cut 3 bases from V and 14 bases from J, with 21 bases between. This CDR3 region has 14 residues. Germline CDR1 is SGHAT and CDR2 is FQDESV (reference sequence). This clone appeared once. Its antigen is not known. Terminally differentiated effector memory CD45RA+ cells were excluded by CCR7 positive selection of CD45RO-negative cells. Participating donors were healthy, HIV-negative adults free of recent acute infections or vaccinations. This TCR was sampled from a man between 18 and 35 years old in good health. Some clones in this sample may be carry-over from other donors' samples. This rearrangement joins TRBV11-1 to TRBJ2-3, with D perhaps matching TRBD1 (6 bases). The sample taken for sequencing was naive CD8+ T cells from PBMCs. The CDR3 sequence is CASSFSDRTILRYF. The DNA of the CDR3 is TGTGCCAGCAGCTTTTCGGACAGAACCATACTGAGGTATTTT.